This T cell receptor beta chain was sequenced for a study of T cell changes during pregnancy in multiple sclerosis. Only a few counts were recorded for this clone. Germline V lookup: CDR1 SGHRS, CDR2 YFSETQ. Trimming left V 0 bases short and J 5 bases short, with 11 bases between. CDR3 length equals 15 residues. Produced via immunoSEQ multiplex PCR; TCRdb's table is partial and in-frame only. The sample carries roughly 45,000 clones, about 85% recorded once. The source is a female donor with multiple sclerosis, enrolled in a pregnancy study. This sample comprised CD4+ T cells from peripheral blood mononuclear cells, obtained in the second trimester of pregnancy. The rearrangement links TRBV5-1 to TRBJ1-4; unclear D gene. CDR3 protein: CASSLDGRPNEKLFF. For the CDR3, the DNA is TGCGCCAGCAGCTTGGATGGCAGGCCAAATGAAAAACTGTTTTTT.